This is a list of T cell receptor beta chains from one sample in a study of blood T cell repertoires in COVID-19. Produced via immunoSEQ multiplex PCR; TCRdb's table is partial and in-frame only. The sample yields about 440,000 clones, about 91% seen once. The sequenced material came from peripheral blood. Receptors were obtained from a woman in her fifties or sixties with COVID-19, enrolled during active disease. Both conserved end residues are part of each CDR3. The order of the fields is J gene, clone size, D gene, V gene, CDR3 DNA, CDR3 protein. A D gene is named only where the DNA matches it firmly. The size field is filled for only some rows; it gives once, few, many or a size class.

TRBJ1-1 NA TRBD1 TRBV6-4 TGTGCCAGCACCCGACAGGGGGCCCGGAACACTGAAGCTTTCTTT CASTRQGARNTEAFF
TRBJ1-5 few NA TRBV6-1 TGTGCCAGCAGTGAGGGACCAGGGGTGAGAAATCAGCCCCAGCATTTT CASSEGPGVRNQPQHF
TRBJ1-5 NA NA TRBV7-2 TGTGCCAGCAGCTTAGGGGCGGCAGGGGATCAGCCCCAGCATTTT CASSLGAAGDQPQHF
TRBJ1-1 NA NA TRBV10-3 TGTGCCATCAGTGACCCTACCTCGGGGACTGAAGCTTTCTTT CAISDPTSGTEAFF
TRBJ2-7 NA TRBD1 TRBV6-5 TGTGCCAGCAGCATCCGGGACAGCGCCTACGAGCAGTACTTC CASSIRDSAYEQYF
TRBJ2-1 NA NA TRBV12-3/TRBV12-4 TGTGCCAGCAGTTCCCCGACTCGTGGGGAGCAGTTCTTC CASSSPTRGEQFF
TRBJ2-5 NA NA TRBV13 TGTGCCAGCAGCTTAGGTGGGGGGGGCCAGGAGACCCAGTACTTC CASSLGGGGQETQYF
TRBJ2-1 NA NA TRBV7-6 TGTGCCAGCAGCAAGTGGGGTGACAGCAACAATGAGCAGTTCTTC CASSKWGDSNNEQFF
TRBJ1-1 NA NA TRBV2 TGTGCCAGCAGTGAAGGGACAGTGAACACTGAAGCTTTCTTT CASSEGTVNTEAFF
TRBJ1-5 once NA TRBV5-1 TGCGCCAGCAGCTTGGGGGCAGGCAATCAGCCCCAGCATTTT CASSLGAGNQPQHF
TRBJ2-1 NA NA TRBV10-3 TGTGCCATCAGAGGCGACTCGAACAATGAGCAGTTCTTC CAIRGDSNNEQFF
TRBJ1-2 NA TRBD1 TRBV5-1 TGCGCCAGCAGGCCACTGGACAGGGTATCAGGCTACACCTTC CASRPLDRVSGYTF
TRBJ1-1 NA NA TRBV6-1 TGTGCCAGCAGTGAAGCGCACCTGAGAGAAGCTTTCTTT CASSEAHLREAFF
TRBJ1-1 NA NA TRBV29-1 TGCAGCGCCGGACAGCCGAACACTGAAGCTTTCTTT CSAGQPNTEAFF
TRBJ1-1 NA TRBD1 TRBV13 TGTGCCAGCACCCGACAGGGGACGAACACTGAAGCTTTCTTT CASTRQGTNTEAFF
TRBJ2-1 NA TRBD1 TRBV19 TGTGCCAGTAGTATAGAACGGGGGACAGGGGGAGCCTACAATGAGCAGTTCTTC CASSIERGTGGAYNEQFF
TRBJ1-3 NA TRBD1 TRBV28 TGTGCCAGCAGTTCAGGGGGGACTGGAAACACCATATATTTT CASSSGGTGNTIYF
TRBJ1-5 NA TRBD1 TRBV19 TGTGCCAGTAGAGGCCCTGGACAGGGGATCTCTCAGCCCCAGCATTTT CASRGPGQGISQPQHF
TRBJ1-3 NA NA TRBV10-3 TGTGCCATCAGCCCTGGGCAGGGAAACACCATATATTTT CAISPGQGNTIYF
TRBJ2-7 NA TRBD1 TRBV5-8 TGTGCCAGCAGGCTTGGGACAGCGGCTAACGACGAGCAGTACTTC CASRLGTAANDEQYF
TRBJ1-5 NA NA TRBV5-8 TGTGCCAGCAGCCCCGGAAGACAGAAATATAATCAGCCCCAGCATTTT CASSPGRQKYNQPQHF
TRBJ1-2 NA TRBD1 TRBV5-6 TGTGCCAGCAGCATGGGACAGGGTGACTACACCTTC CASSMGQGDYTF
TRBJ2-7 NA NA TRBV6-5 TGTGCCAGCAGCCCGTTTCGGGGGACCTACGAGCAGTACTTC CASSPFRGTYEQYF
TRBJ1-5 NA NA TRBV28 TGTGCCAGCACCCGGCCGGGAGTTGGCCAGCCCCAGCATTTT CASTRPGVGQPQHF
TRBJ1-2 NA TRBD1 TRBV12-3/TRBV12-4 TGTGCCAGCAGTTTTGGGACAGGGAAAGGCTACACCTTC CASSFGTGKGYTF
TRBJ1-3 NA TRBD1 TRBV11-2 TGTGCCAGCAGCCCCCGGGACAGCACTGGAAACACCATATATTTT CASSPRDSTGNTIYF
TRBJ1-2 NA TRBD1 TRBV2 TGTGCCAGCAGTCCTCGGACAGGCCCCTATGGCTACACCTTC CASSPRTGPYGYTF
TRBJ1-2 once TRBD1 TRBV5-1 TGCGCCAGCAGCTTAGACAGGGGAAGCTATGGCTACACCTTC CASSLDRGSYGYTF
TRBJ1-2 NA NA TRBV5-4 TGTGCCAGCAGTGCGCCCGGGCAGGGCTATGGCTACACCTTC CASSAPGQGYGYTF
TRBJ1-1 NA TRBD1 TRBV6-5 TGTGCCAGCAGTTACGACAGGGTAAGACCTGAAGCTTTCTTT CASSYDRVRPEAFF
TRBJ1-2 once NA TRBV14 TGTGCCAGCAGCCAAGTCGGGACACCCTTCTTTGGCTACACCTTC CASSQVGTPFFGYTF
TRBJ2-2 NA NA TRBV9 TGTGCCAGCAGCACCTTCCGAGGGGGGGTCACCGGGGAGCTGTTTTTT CASSTFRGGVTGELFF
TRBJ1-2 NA TRBD1 TRBV9 TGTGCCAGCAGCGGGACACGGGACAGGGGTAACTATGGCTACACCTTC CASSGTRDRGNYGYTF
TRBJ1-2 NA NA TRBV28 TGTGCCAGCAGGGGGCCGTCAACGGGGGACTATGGCTACACCTTC CASRGPSTGDYGYTF
TRBJ2-7 NA TRBD1 TRBV5-4 TGTGCCAGCAGTCCTTCGACAGGGATTGCCTACGAGCAGTACTTC CASSPSTGIAYEQYF
TRBJ1-1 NA NA TRBV6-5 TGTGCCACCGAGTGGACAGAGAACACTGAAGCTTTCTTT CATEWTENTEAFF
TRBJ1-4 NA NA TRBV28 TGTGCCAGCAGTCCCGAGACAGGTTCGAGATTCGGAAAACTGTTTTTT CASSPETGSRFGKLFF
TRBJ1-4 NA NA TRBV10-2 TGCGCCAGCAGTGAGTCGTTGCTTAATCCCCTGCGAGAAAAACTGTTTTTT CASSESLLNPLREKLFF
TRBJ2-5 NA NA TRBV7-9 TGTGCCAGCAGCTTAGTAGGTGGGGCAGGGGAGACCCAGTACTTC CASSLVGGAGETQYF
TRBJ1-2 NA NA TRBV4-1 TGCGCCAGCAGCCCGTTGATTAGCTATGGCTACACCTTC CASSPLISYGYTF
TRBJ1-5 NA NA TRBV5-1 TGCGCCAGCAGCTCAGAGGGGGATCAGCCCCAGCATTTT CASSSEGDQPQHF
TRBJ1-3 few TRBD1 TRBV3-1/TRBV3-2 TGTGCCAGCAGCCAACGTGGGACAGGGGGAACCTCTGGAAACACCATATATTTT CASSQRGTGGTSGNTIYF
TRBJ2-1 NA TRBD1 TRBV10-1 TGCGCCAGCAGTGAGTCGGGGACAGGGTGGAATGAGCAGTTCTTC CASSESGTGWNEQFF
TRBJ2-7 NA NA TRBV27 TGTGCCAGCAGTTCCACCTTCAGCTCCTACGAGCAGTACTTC CASSSTFSSYEQYF
TRBJ1-2 once NA TRBV28 TGTGCCAGCAGTTCCCCAACGGGAAGTGGAGGTTATGGCTACACCTTC CASSSPTGSGGYGYTF
TRBJ2-5 NA NA TRBV11-2 TGTGCCAGCAGCCATTTTAACGGGGTGGAGACCCAGTACTTC CASSHFNGVETQYF
TRBJ1-2 NA NA TRBV27 TGTGCCAGCAGTATTGGGGGGGGTGGGGGCTACACCTTC CASSIGGGGGYTF
TRBJ2-7 NA NA TRBV5-6 TGTGCCAGCAGCTTCGGGATTTCCTACGAGCAGTACTTC CASSFGISYEQYF
TRBJ2-5 NA TRBD1 TRBV10-3 TGTGCCACCTCGACAGACAGGGGGCAAGAGACCCAGTACTTC CATSTDRGQETQYF
TRBJ1-2 NA NA TRBV12-5 TGTGCTAGTGGTTTGTTCCCCGGCGGGAACTATGGCTACACCTTC CASGLFPGGNYGYTF
TRBJ2-7 NA TRBD2 TRBV11-2 TGTGCCAGCAGCTCGGGACTAGCGGGGTACGAGCAGTACTTC CASSSGLAGYEQYF
TRBJ1-2 NA TRBD1 TRBV19 TGTGCCAGTAGTAGTAATACAGGGGCCAGCGGCTACACCTTC CASSSNTGASGYTF
TRBJ1-4 NA TRBD1 TRBV7-9 TGTGCCAGCAGTCCCGACAGGGGGCAATATGGTGAAAAACTGTTTTTT CASSPDRGQYGEKLFF
TRBJ2-7 NA NA TRBV24-1 TGTGCCACCAGTGATTTGGGGCAGGGCAACGAGCAGTACTTC CATSDLGQGNEQYF
TRBJ1-2 NA NA TRBV11-2 TGTGCCAGCAGCCAGGACAGCGGAGGCTACACCTTC CASSQDSGGYTF
TRBJ1-1 NA NA TRBV13 TGTGCCAGCACCCAGGGCGGGGGATACACTGAAGCTTTCTTT CASTQGGGYTEAFF